This T cell receptor beta chain appears in the sequencing data of a study of CD8+CD57+ T cells in acquired aplastic anemia. The overall study: Each DNA sample taken from sorted CD4+ and CD8+ cells came to 3.2 ug on average.

This CDR3 contains 14 residues. Trimming cost V 4 bases and J 6 bases, with 16 bases left between them. An expansion of CD8+CD57+ cells by flow cytometry had been shown in patients chosen for sequencing. Study results and limitations: With respect to CD8+ Simpson's diversity, patients and controls did not differ significantly.

The use of genomic DNA as template underpinned the TCR beta VDJ and CDR3 profiling. MiXCR was run by TCRdb on the reads, yielding one entry per CDR3 protein. The repertoire holds about 200,000 distinct CDR3 sequences, with more than 55% as singletons. This clonotype was counted only a few times. The target antigen is unknown. The TCR originated in a human donor with aplastic anemia. The chain uses TRBV12-3 or TRBV12-4 and TRBJ2-7; D remains unclear. Material for sequencing was sorted CD4+, CD8+, or CD8+CD57+ T cells (not recorded which) from PBMCs. CDR3 coding DNA: TGTGCCAGCAGTTCGGGTGGGTGGGCAGGCGAGCAGTACTTC. Its translation is CASSSGGWAGEQYF.